The source of this T cell receptor (beta chain) is a study of shared clonotypes between healthy human individuals. Only CD45RO-negative cells positively selected for CCR7 counted as naive CD8 cells, so terminally differentiated effector memory CD45RA+ cells were excluded. Donation came from healthy HIV-negative adults that had no recent acute infections or vaccinations. Profiling relied on immunoSEQ multiplex PCR, and the TCRdb table lists in-frame clones only, not all of them. The sample carries 2 million to 2.5 million clones, 93% recorded once. Unmatched junction bases numbered 6, after V lost 6 bases and J lost 3 bases. In germline, CDR1 is MNHEY, CDR2 SVGAGI. The length of the CDR3 is 14 residues.

The TCR originated in a man between 18 and 35 years old in good health. Some clones in this sample may be carry-over from other donors' samples. This chain connects TRBV6-5 to TRBJ2-7, with TRBD1 identical over 9 bases. Specimen: naive CD8+ T cells from PBMCs. The CDR3 is CASRLTGGGYEQYF. CDR3 DNA: TGTGCCAGCAGATTGACAGGGGGGGGCTACGAGCAGTACTTC.